The 16 T cell receptor beta chains in this list originate from one sample, sequenced in a study of blood T cell repertoires in COVID-19. Method: immunoSEQ multiplex PCR; TCRdb's copy keeps in-frame clones and lacks some. The sample carries tens of thousands of clones, approximately 91% recorded once. Sequences were obtained from peripheral blood. These receptors came from a woman in her seventies with acute or convalescent COVID-19.

The V and J genes are TRBV18 and TRBJ1-2; D uncertain. Germline loops: CDR1 KGHSH, CDR2 LQKENI. This CDR3 comprises 14 residues. V shed 6 bases and J shed 0 bases, with 11 bases lying between them. This CDR3 is CASSSGSTNYGYTF. The CDR3 DNA reads as TGTGCCAGCTCGTCGGGGAGCACTAACTATGGCTACACCTTC.

This clone was observed a single time. This sequence joins TRBV6-5 and TRBJ1-1; 11 nucleotides agree with TRBD1. V lost 9 bases, J lost 5 bases, and 11 bases stayed unmatched. The CDR3 contains 15 residues. Germline V gives CDR1 MNHEY, CDR2 SVGAGI. CDR3 sequence reads: CASHWADRGRTEAFF. CDR3 DNA sequence: TGTGCCAGTCATTGGGCGGACAGGGGGCGGACTGAAGCTTTCTTT.

The chain couples TRBV5-1 to TRBJ2-3, with TRBD2 as a possible D gene (6 bases). The length of the CDR3 is 14 residues. From germline, CDR1 is SGHRS and CDR2 YFSETQ. V lost 4 bases and J 5 bases, leaving 14 bases between the germline ends. The CDR3 coding sequence is TGCGCCAGCAGCCTCGGGACTGGCGGAGATACGCAGTATTTT. It codes for CASSLGTGGDTQYF.

The CDR3 nucleotides are TGTGCCAGTAGTCGGGGACTAGAAGTCACAGATACGCAGTATTTT. This translates into CASSRGLEVTDTQYF. The rearrangement links TRBV19 to TRBJ2-3; 8 positions match TRBD2. CDR3 length equals 15 residues. Trimming at V came to 5 bases and at J to 2 bases, leaving 6 bases not matched to a gene. The germline CDR1 and CDR2 sequences are LNHDA and SQIVND (reference sequence).

The chain uses TRBV4-2 and TRBJ2-1, with D perhaps TRBD2 (7 bases). Trimming took off 0 bases at V and 4 bases at J, with 16 bases between the two ends. The germline gives CDR1 LGHNA, CDR2 YNFKEQ. CDR3 length: 17 amino acids. CDR3 DNA: TGTGCCAGCAGCCAAGACCCGTTCGGGGGGACATACAATGAGCAGTTCTTC. Translating it yields CASSQDPFGGTYNEQFF.

The CDR3 coding sequence is TGTGCCAGTAGTACCGGGACTAGCGGGAGGTGGCAGTCCTACAATGAGCAGTTCTTC. This encodes CASSTGTSGRWQSYNEQFF. The rearrangement joins TRBV19 to TRBJ2-1; 15 bases match TRBD2. The ends lost 4 bases at V and 1 base at J; junction bases unmatched: 8. Germline CDR1 and CDR2: LNHDA and SQIVND (reference sequence). This CDR3 has 19 residues. Full variable domain (rest looked up from reference TRBV19 and TRBJ2-1): DGGITQSPKYLFRKEGQNVTLSCEQNLNHDAMYWYRQDPGQGLRLIYYSQIVNDFQKGDIAEGYSVSREKKESFPLTVTSAQKNPTAFYLCASSTGTSGRWQSYNEQFFGPGTRLTVL.

V gene TRBV20-1 combines with J gene TRBJ2-5; D call uncertain. The germline V gene encodes CDR1 DFQATT and CDR2 SNEGSKA (reference sequence). The CDR3 consists of 10 residues. The V and J ends lost 0 bases and 13 bases respectively, with 9 bases between them. This CDR3 reads CSARDLYWYF. In DNA, the CDR3 is TGCAGTGCTAGAGACCTCTATTGGTACTTC.

This clone occurred once. The chain has TRBV19 and TRBJ2-7, with 11 bases that match TRBD2. The CDR3 has 20 amino acids. V was pared by 7 bases and J by 5 bases, with 25 bases of the junction left unmatched. Per germline, CDR1 LNHDA and CDR2 SQIVND (reference sequence). The CDR3 sequence is CASNVSVLAGGNKPGHEQYV. CDR3 sequence (DNA): TGTGCCAGTAACGTATCGGTTCTAGCGGGGGGAAATAAACCTGGCCACGAGCAGTACGTC.

This chain connects TRBV4-1 to TRBJ2-5, with 7 positions matching TRBD1. The germline CDR1 and CDR2 sequences are MGHRA and YSYEKL. Trimming cost V 2 bases and J 2 bases; bases outside gene matches: 5. The length of the CDR3 is 15 residues. This chain's CDR3 is CASSQKDRNQETQYF. CDR3 sequence (DNA): TGCGCCAGCAGCCAAAAGGACAGGAATCAAGAGACCCAGTACTTC.

This clone occurred a few times. This chain links TRBV6-2 or TRBV6-3 with TRBJ2-7, with 11 bases aligning to TRBD2. CDR1 is MNHEY and CDR2 is SVGEGT in the germline V gene. This CDR3 is 15 amino acids long. V was clipped by 6 bases and J by 6 bases; unmatched bases: 10. CDR3 region: CASSKLSGTSGEQYF. CDR3 bases: TGTGCCAGCAGCAAACTTTCCGGGACTAGCGGCGAGCAGTACTTC.

The chain has TRBV20-1 and TRBJ2-3; D call uncertain. The V gene lost 7 bases and the J gene lost 4 bases, with 9 bases spanning the gap. This CDR3 has 11 residues. CDR1 DFQATT and CDR2 SNEGSKA come from the germline V gene (reference sequence). The CDR3 DNA reads as TGCAGTGTGAGGCGCGCAGATACGCAGTATTTT. It codes for CSVRRADTQYF.

This clone has only a few counts. This sequence joins TRBV5-4 and TRBJ2-7, with D hard to call. Trimming took 2 bases from V and 4 from J, leaving 13 bases between them. The germline V gene has CDR1 SGHNT and CDR2 YYREEE (reference sequence). CDR3 size: 14 residues. The CDR3: CASSFDFPGYEQYF. DNA for the CDR3: TGTGCCAGCAGCTTCGACTTTCCCGGGTACGAGCAGTACTTC.

This chain uses TRBV19 with TRBJ1-3; the D gene is possibly TRBD1 (5 bases). Trimming cost V 6 bases and J 3 bases, with 6 bases left between them. Germline CDR1 LNHDA, CDR2 SQIVND (reference sequence). This CDR3 contains 12 residues. The CDR3 loop is CASRTDGNTIYF. The CDR3 DNA reads as TGTGCCAGTAGGACAGATGGAAACACCATATATTTT.

V usage is TRBV6-6 and J usage is TRBJ2-3; maybe TRBD1 (5 bases). The CDR3 is 14 residues long. From germline, CDR1 is MNHNY and CDR2 SVGAGI (reference sequence). V lost 2 bases, J lost 2 bases, and 8 bases lay in between. Here the CDR3 reads CASSYDRNTDTQYF. DNA for the CDR3: TGTGCCAGCAGTTACGACAGAAACACAGATACGCAGTATTTT.

The genes are TRBV6-5 and TRBJ2-3; D not resolved. The CDR3 runs 14 residues. Germline CDR1 is MNHEY and CDR2 is SVGAGI. V lost 8 bases to trimming and J lost 4 bases, with 16 bases between them. The CDR3 loop reads CASDWARASDTQYF. CDR3 nucleotide sequence: TGTGCCAGCGATTGGGCCCGCGCCTCAGATACGCAGTATTTT.

J is TRBJ1-1 and V is TRBV2; D ambiguous. Germline CDR1 is SNHLY and CDR2 is FYNNEI. Trimming removed 5 bases from V and 1 base from J, with 8 bases in between. This CDR3 region has 13 residues. CDR3 residues: CASSSQPNTEAFF. CDR3 nucleotide sequence: TGTGCCAGCAGTAGCCAACCGAACACTGAAGCTTTCTTT.